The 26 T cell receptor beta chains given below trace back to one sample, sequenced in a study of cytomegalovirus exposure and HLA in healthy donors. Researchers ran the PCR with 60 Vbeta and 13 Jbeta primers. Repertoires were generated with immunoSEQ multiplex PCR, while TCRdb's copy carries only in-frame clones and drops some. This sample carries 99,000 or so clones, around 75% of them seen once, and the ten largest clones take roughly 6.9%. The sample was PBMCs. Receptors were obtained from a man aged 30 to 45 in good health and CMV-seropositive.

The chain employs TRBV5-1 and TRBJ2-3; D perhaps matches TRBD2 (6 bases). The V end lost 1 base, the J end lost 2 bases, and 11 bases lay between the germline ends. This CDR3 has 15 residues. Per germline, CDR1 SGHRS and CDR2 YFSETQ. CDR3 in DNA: TGCGCCAGCAGCTTGCTCGGGGGATACACAGATACGCAGTATTTT. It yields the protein CASSLLGGYTDTQYF.

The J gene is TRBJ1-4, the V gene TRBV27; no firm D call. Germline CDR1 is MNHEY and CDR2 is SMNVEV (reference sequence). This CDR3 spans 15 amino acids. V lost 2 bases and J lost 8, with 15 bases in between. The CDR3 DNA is TGTGCCAGCAGTTTAACCCGGTGGATCGGGGAAAAACTGTTTTTT. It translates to CASSLTRWIGEKLFF. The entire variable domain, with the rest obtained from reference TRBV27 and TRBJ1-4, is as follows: EAQVTQNPRYLITVTGKKLTVTCSQNMNHEYMSWYRQDPGLGLRQIYYSMNVEVTDKGDVPEGYKVSRKEKRNFPLILESPSPNQTSLYFCASSLTRWIGEKLFFGSGTQLSVL.

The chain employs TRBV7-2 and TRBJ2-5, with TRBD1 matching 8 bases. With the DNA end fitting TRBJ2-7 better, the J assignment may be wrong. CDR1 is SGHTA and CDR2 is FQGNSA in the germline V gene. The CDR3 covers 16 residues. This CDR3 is CASSLRAGGPIYEQYF. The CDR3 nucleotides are TGTGCCAGCAGCTTAAGGGCAGGGGGCCCTATCTACGAGCAGTACTTC.

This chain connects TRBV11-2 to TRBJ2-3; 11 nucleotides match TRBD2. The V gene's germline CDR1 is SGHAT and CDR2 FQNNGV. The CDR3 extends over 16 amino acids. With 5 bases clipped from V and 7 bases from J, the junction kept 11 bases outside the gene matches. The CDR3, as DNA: TGTGCCAGCAGCCCCCCGGGGCTAGCGGGGGGAAATACGCAGTATTTT. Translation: CASSPPGLAGGNTQYF.

DNA of the CDR3: TGCGCCAGCAGCCAAGCAGCCAGGGGTTACGAGCAGTACTTC. Its translation: CASSQAARGYEQYF. The chain links TRBV4-1 to TRBJ2-7; TRBD1 might be the D (6 bases). The CDR3 spans 14 residues. Per germline, CDR1 MGHRA and CDR2 YSYEKL. V was trimmed by 1 base and J by 4 bases, leaving 11 bases between them.

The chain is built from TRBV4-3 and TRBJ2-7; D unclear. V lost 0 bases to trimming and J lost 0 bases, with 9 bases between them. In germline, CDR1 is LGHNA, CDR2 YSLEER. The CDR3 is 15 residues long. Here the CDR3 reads CASSQDRHISYEQYF. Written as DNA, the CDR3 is TGCGCCAGCAGCCAAGATCGCCACATCTCCTACGAGCAGTACTTC.

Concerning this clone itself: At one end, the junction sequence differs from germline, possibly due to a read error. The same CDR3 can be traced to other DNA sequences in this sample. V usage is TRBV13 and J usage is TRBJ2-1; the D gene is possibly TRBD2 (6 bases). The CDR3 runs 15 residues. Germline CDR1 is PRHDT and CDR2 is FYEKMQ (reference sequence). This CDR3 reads CASSLGGGSNNEQFF. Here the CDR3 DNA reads TGTGCCAGCAGCTTAGGTGGGGGGTCTAACAATGAACAGTTCTTC. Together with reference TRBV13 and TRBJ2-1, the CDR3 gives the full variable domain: AAGVIQSPRHLIKEKRETATLKCYPIPRHDTVYWYQQGPGQDPQFLISFYEKMQSDKGSIPDRFSAQQFSDYHSELNMSSLELGDSALYFCASSLGGGSNNEQFFGPGTRLTVL.

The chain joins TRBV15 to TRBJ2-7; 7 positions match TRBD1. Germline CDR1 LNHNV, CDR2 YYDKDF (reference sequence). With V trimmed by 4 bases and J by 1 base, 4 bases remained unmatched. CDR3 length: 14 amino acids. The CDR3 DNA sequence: TGTGCCACCAGCAAGGACAGGTGGTCCTACGAGCAGTACTTC. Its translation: CATSKDRWSYEQYF.

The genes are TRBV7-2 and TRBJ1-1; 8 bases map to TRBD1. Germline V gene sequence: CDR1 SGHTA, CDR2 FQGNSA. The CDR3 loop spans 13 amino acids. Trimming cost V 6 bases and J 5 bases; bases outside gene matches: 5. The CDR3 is CASRGYRGTEAFF. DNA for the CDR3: TGTGCCAGCAGGGGCTACAGGGGGACTGAAGCTTTCTTT.

CDR3: CASSKARQGNYNEQFF. The CDR3 DNA sequence: TGTGCCAGCAGCAAAGCACGACAGGGTAACTACAATGAGCAGTTCTTC. The chain combines TRBV21-1 with TRBJ2-1; whether TRBD1, the table's D call, matches the DNA was not checked. TRBV21-1 constitutes a pseudogene. The CDR3 has 16 residues.

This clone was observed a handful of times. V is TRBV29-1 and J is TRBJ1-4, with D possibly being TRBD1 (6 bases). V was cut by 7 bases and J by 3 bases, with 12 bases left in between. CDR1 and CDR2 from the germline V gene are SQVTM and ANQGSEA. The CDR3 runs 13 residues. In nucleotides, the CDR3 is TGCAGCGCCCGGGGGGGCCCTAATGAAAAACTGTTTTTT. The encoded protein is CSARGGPNEKLFF.

The CDR3 protein is CASSLGRAEGEQYF. Here the CDR3 DNA reads TGCGCCAGCAGCTTGGGTAGGGCCGAGGGAGAGCAGTACTTC. V usage is TRBV5-1 and J usage is TRBJ2-7; perhaps TRBD2 as D (5 bases). Germline V CDR1 and CDR2: SGHRS, YFSETQ. CDR3 length equals 14 residues. Trimming left V 0 bases short and J 7 bases short, with 14 bases between.

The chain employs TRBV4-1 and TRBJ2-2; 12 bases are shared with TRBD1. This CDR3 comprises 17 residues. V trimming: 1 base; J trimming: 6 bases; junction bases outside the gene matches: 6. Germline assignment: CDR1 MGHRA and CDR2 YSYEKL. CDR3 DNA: TGCGCCAGCAGCCAAGCGCCGGGACAGGGGGCGTCCGGGGAGCTGTTTTTT. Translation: CASSQAPGQGASGELFF.

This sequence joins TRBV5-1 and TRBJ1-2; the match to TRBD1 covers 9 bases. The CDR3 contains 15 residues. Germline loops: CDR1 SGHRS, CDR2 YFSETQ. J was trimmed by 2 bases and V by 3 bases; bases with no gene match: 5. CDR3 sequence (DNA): TGCGCCAGCAGCTCACAGGGGGCTCGAAACTATGGCTACACCTTC. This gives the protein CASSSQGARNYGYTF.

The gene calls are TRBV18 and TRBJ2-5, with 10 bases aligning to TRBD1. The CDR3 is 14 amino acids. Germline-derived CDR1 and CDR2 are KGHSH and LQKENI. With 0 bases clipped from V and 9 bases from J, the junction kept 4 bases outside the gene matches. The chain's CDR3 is CASSPPDRGEAQYF. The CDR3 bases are TGTGCCAGCTCACCACCGGACAGGGGGGAGGCCCAGTACTTC.

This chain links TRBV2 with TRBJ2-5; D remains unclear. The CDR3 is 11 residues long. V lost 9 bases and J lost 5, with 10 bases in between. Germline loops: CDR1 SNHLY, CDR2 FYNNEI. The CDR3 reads CASSLAETQYF. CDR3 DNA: TGTGCCAGTAGCTTAGCCGAGACCCAGTACTTC.

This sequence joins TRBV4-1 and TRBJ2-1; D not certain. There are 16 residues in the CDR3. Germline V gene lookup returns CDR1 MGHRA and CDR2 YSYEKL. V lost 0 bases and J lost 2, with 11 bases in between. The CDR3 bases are TGCGCCAGCAGCCAAGATCGCTTAGGAGCCTACAATGAGCAGTTCTTC. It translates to CASSQDRLGAYNEQFF.

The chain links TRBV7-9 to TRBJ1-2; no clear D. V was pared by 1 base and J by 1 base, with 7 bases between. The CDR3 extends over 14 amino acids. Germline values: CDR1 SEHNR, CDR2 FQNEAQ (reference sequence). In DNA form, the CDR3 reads TGTGCCAGCAGCTTAGGATCTAGTAACTATGGCTACACCTTC. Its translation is CASSLGSSNYGYTF.

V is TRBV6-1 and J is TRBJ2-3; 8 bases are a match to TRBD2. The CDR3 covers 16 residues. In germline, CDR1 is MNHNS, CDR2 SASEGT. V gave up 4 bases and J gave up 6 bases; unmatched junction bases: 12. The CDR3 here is CASSARGGPFLDTQYF. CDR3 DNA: TGTGCCAGCAGTGCCCGGGGGGGGCCTTTCCTTGATACGCAGTATTTT.

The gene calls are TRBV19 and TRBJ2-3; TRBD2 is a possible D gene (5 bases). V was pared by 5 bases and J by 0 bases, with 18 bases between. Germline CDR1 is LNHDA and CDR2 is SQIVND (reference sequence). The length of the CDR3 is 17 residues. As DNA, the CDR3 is TGTGCCAGTAGTGAACGTGGGAGAAGGTCTAGCACAGATACGCAGTATTTT. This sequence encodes CASSERGRRSSTDTQYF.

CDR3 in DNA: TGTGCCAGCAGCCCGTACAGGGGGCGAGGAACTGAAGCTTTCTTT. Its translation is CASSPYRGRGTEAFF. V gene TRBV7-9 combines with J gene TRBJ1-1, with 9 nucleotides matching TRBD1. V lost 5 bases and J lost 5; bases outside the gene matches: 9. The CDR3 contains 15 residues. Germline-derived CDR1 and CDR2 are SEHNR and FQNEAQ (reference sequence).

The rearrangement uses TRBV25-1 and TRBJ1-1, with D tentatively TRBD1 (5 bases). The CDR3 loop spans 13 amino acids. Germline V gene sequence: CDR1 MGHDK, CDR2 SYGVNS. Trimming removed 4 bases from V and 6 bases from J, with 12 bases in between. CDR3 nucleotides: TGTGCCAGCAGTGTAGACAGACACGCTGAAGCTTTCTTT. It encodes CASSVDRHAEAFF.

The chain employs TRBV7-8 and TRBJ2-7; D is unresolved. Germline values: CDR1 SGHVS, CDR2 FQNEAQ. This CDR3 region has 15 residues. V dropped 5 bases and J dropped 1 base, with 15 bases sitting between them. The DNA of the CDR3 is TGTGCCAGCAGCCCCGGAGTTCCGATTTCCTACGAGCAGTACTTC. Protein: CASSPGVPISYEQYF.

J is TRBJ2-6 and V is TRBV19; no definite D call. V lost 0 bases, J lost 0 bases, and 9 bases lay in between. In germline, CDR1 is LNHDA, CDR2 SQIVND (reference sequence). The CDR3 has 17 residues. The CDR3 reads CASSIDRFASGANVLTF. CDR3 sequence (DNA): TGTGCCAGTAGTATAGACAGGTTCGCCTCTGGGGCCAACGTCCTGACTTTC.

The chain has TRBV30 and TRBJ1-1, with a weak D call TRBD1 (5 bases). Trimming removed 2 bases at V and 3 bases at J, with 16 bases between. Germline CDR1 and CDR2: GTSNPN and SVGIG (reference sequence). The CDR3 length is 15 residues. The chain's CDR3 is CAWSRVGGGDTEAFF. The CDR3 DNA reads TGTGCCTGGAGTCGAGTCGGGGGAGGGGACACTGAAGCTTTCTTT.

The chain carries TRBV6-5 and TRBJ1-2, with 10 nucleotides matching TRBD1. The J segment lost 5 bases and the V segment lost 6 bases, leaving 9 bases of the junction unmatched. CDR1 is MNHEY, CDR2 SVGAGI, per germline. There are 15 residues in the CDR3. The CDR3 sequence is CASSRTGTGDYGYTF. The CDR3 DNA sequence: TGTGCCAGCAGCAGGACCGGGACAGGGGATTATGGCTACACCTTC.